Reported below is one T cell receptor beta chain. As yet, its antigen is unknown. The germline V gene encodes CDR1 PRHDT and CDR2 FYEKMQ (reference sequence). The length of the CDR3 is 12 residues. Trimming shortened V by 7 bases and J by 8 bases, and 14 bases separated the two germline ends. This entry comes from a study of T cell repertoires in cytomegalovirus infection. General study results and limits: Dominant in the ex vivo response were TCR beta clonotypes restricted by HLA-C and specific for CMV.

TCRdb reanalysed the reads using MiXCR and keeps one entry per CDR3 protein. Of some 940,000 distinct CDR3 sequences listed, around a third were seen once; the top ten hold 11% to 15%. This sequence originates from a human donor in good health (CMV status not recorded). Some clones in this sample may be carry-over from other donors' samples. The sequenced sample was cultured CD8+ T cells from PBMCs, obtained from culture after CMV antigen stimulation. The V gene is TRBV13, the J gene TRBJ1-1; D gene unclear. Written as DNA, the CDR3 is TGTGCCAGCACTACTGGAGAAGGAGAAGCTTTCTTT. This sequence encodes CASTTGEGEAFF.